The text below deals with one TCR beta chain. This specimen comes from a study of blood T cells in healthy people across ages. In the study overall: Template switching recovered approximately one barcoded beta molecule for every two T cells.

Germline lookup yields CDR1 KGHSH and CDR2 LQKENI. Trimming pared 4 bases from V and 5 bases from J, leaving 11 bases between. The CDR3 totals 13 residues. A second PCR, run for about 7 to 12 cycles, used a sample-barcoded 5' primer plus a J-beta primer mix. In TCRdb, the 5' RACE reads were re-called with MiXCR into one record per CDR3 protein. The table shows 800,000 or so distinct CDR3 sequences, with approximately 25% occurring only once. These data were also filed under a second study, of T cells of mothers and their children. As that report states: Unrelated mother-child pairs always had slightly, but never significantly, lower normalized overlap than related pairs.

Sequenced material: blood. The TCR was taken from a boy aged 5-17 years in good health. The rearrangement links TRBV18 to TRBJ1-1; D is unresolved. As DNA, the CDR3 is TGTGCCAGCTCACGAGGGTTGGAGACTGAAGCTTTCTTT. It translates to CASSRGLETEAFF.